This section outlines one TCR beta chain sequence together with its context. CDR3 size: 14 residues. Trimming removed 5 bases at V and 3 bases at J, with 12 bases between. CDR1 is SGHTA, CDR2 FQGTGA, per germline. The treatment here: roughly 18 received Ad26.COV2.S at low or high dose, single or two shots; 5 received placebo; per-sample allocation not given. Day 63 after the first vaccine or placebo injection was the time point for sampling. What was given as vaccine was an Ad26 vector encoding Wuhan-strain SARS-CoV-2 spike. These data belong to a study of Ad26.COV2.S vaccination and SARS-CoV-2 variants. Study in general: Ad26.COV2.S was injected intramuscularly once or twice, 56 days apart.

Only in-frame clones appear in the TCRdb table, and some are missing; sequencing was by immunoSEQ multiplex PCR. The table lists about 480,000 clones, around nine tenths of them singletons. This sequence was found in a person between 18 and 65 years old who received the Ad26.COV2.S COVID-19 vaccine or a placebo. The chain combines TRBV7-3 with TRBJ2-3; D is unresolved. The input for sequencing was peripheral blood, taken in a trial of Ad26.COV2.S vaccine versus placebo. CDR3 sequence: CASSARGSTDTQYF. CDR3 DNA: TGTGCCAGCAGCGCCCGTGGCAGTACAGATACGCAGTATTTT.